A single sample is the source of the 28 T cell receptor beta chains below, sequenced in a study of T cell responses to AZD1222 COVID-19 vaccine. Assay used: immunoSEQ multiplex PCR; TCRdb lists only in-frame clones, some missing. The sample carries around 200,000 clones, about 86% recorded once. Material: peripheral blood, obtained on day 0 of AZD1222 vaccination. The origin of the receptors is an adult in good health.

This sequence joins TRBV5-6 and TRBJ1-2, with D possibly being TRBD1 (5 bases). V lost 1 base, J lost 7 bases, and 17 bases lay in between. The CDR3 runs to 15 residues. Germline values: CDR1 SGHDT, CDR2 YYEEEE. The CDR3 region has the DNA TGTGCCAGCAGCTTGCTACCGCGGCGGGGGAGTGGCTACACCTTC. Protein product: CASSLLPRRGSGYTF.

The chain uses TRBV12-3 or TRBV12-4 and TRBJ2-5; no definite D call. CDR3 size: 13 residues. The V end lost 6 bases, the J end lost 5 bases, and 13 bases lay between the germline ends. CDR3 DNA sequence: TGTGCCAGCAGAACCAGTTTAAAGGAGACCCAGTACTTC. Translating gives CASRTSLKETQYF.

This chain uses TRBV6-4 with TRBJ1-1, with 10 positions matching TRBD1. Germline trimming cut 6 bases from V and 5 bases from J; bases unmatched to any gene: 3. The CDR3 consists of 13 residues. Germline V CDR1 and CDR2: MRHNA, SNTAGT. For the CDR3, the DNA is TGTGCCAGCAGGGGACAGGGGTTAACTGAAGCTTTCTTT. Its translation is CASRGQGLTEAFF.

This clone was recorded once. V gene TRBV6-5 combines with J gene TRBJ1-5; tentatively, D is TRBD1 (5 bases). V lost 8 bases and J 6 bases, leaving 14 bases between the germline ends. Germline assignment: CDR1 MNHEY and CDR2 SVGAGI. The CDR3 contains 13 residues. The CDR3 reads CASGPGRSQPQHF. The CDR3 DNA reads TGTGCCAGCGGCCCGGGGCGGAGTCAGCCCCAGCATTTT.

The chain combines TRBV6-5 with TRBJ1-2, with 8 bases matching TRBD1. Germline CDR1 and CDR2: MNHEY and SVGAGI. This CDR3 region has 14 residues. Unmatched junction bases numbered 5, after V lost 6 bases and J lost 2 bases. CDR3 in amino acids: CASRPAGGNYGYTF. The CDR3 DNA follows: TGTGCCAGCAGACCAGCAGGGGGCAACTATGGCTACACCTTC.

The chain employs TRBV11-2 and TRBJ2-1; either TRBD1 or TRBD2 may supply D (5 bases each). The CDR3 covers 13 residues. Germline CDR1 SGHAT, CDR2 FQNNGV. Trimming took off 5 bases at V and 4 bases at J, with 9 bases between the two ends. The CDR3 protein is CASSLGTYNEQFF. The DNA of the CDR3 is TGTGCCAGCAGCCTTGGGACGTACAATGAGCAGTTCTTC.

This chain connects TRBV2 to TRBJ2-6, with a weak D call TRBD1 (5 bases). The germline V gene encodes CDR1 SNHLY and CDR2 FYNNEI. CDR3 size: 16 residues. Trimming left V 2 bases short and J 0 bases short, with 8 bases between. The CDR3 protein is CASSEQGNSGANVLTF. The CDR3 DNA sequence: TGTGCCAGCAGTGAACAGGGAAACTCTGGGGCCAACGTCCTGACTTTC.

This clone was observed a single time. This chain uses TRBV6-8 with TRBJ1-3; D call uncertain. Germline values: CDR1 MNHGY, CDR2 SAAAGT. The CDR3 consists of 15 residues. V was cut by 6 bases and J by 3 bases, with 15 bases left in between. This CDR3 is CASSLPRVNGNTIYF. In nucleotides, the CDR3 is TGTGCCAGCAGCCTCCCTAGGGTTAATGGAAACACCATATATTTT.

The DNA for the CDR3 is TGTGCCAGCAGCCCTCGGCGTTCTGGAGAAAAACTGTTTTTT. This translates into CASSPRRSGEKLFF. The V gene is TRBV3-1 (or the pseudogene TRBV3-2), the J gene TRBJ1-4; D gene unclear. The CDR3 is made up of 14 amino acids. The V end was cut by 4 bases, the J end by 8 bases, with 14 bases between. Per the germline V gene, CDR1 is LGHDT and CDR2 is YNNKEL (reference sequence).

The J gene is TRBJ2-5, the V gene TRBV1; the table's D call of TRBD2 was not tested on the DNA. TRBV1 is tagged as a pseudogene. The CDR3 contains 13 residues. The CDR3 loop reads CTVAGGRGETQYF. The CDR3 DNA sequence: TGCACCGTAGCGGGAGGGAGGGGGGAGACCCAGTACTTC.

The chain employs TRBV19 and TRBJ2-7; 9 nucleotides line up with TRBD1. V shed 3 bases, J shed 3 bases, and the junction held 3 bases outside the gene matches. CDR1 and CDR2 (germline): LNHDA, SQIVND (reference sequence). This CDR3 has 14 amino acids. In DNA, the CDR3 is TGTGCCAGTAGTATGACAGGGGGGATCTACGAGCAGTACTTC. Protein sequence: CASSMTGGIYEQYF.

The V call is TRBV9, the J call TRBJ2-1, with 8 bases aligning to TRBD1. The J segment lost 8 bases and the V segment lost 3 bases, leaving 4 bases of the junction unmatched. The CDR3 sequence is 13 residues long. Germline V gives CDR1 SGDLS, CDR2 YYNGEE. This chain's CDR3 is CASSGQGKHEQFF. CDR3 nucleotides: TGTGCCAGCAGCGGACAGGGGAAGCATGAGCAGTTCTTC. The full variable domain, rest sourced from reference TRBV9 and TRBJ2-1, is DSGVTQTPKHLITATGQRVTLRCSPRSGDLSVYWYQQSLDQGLQFLIQYYNGEERAKGNILERFSAQQFPDLHSELNLSSLELGDSALYFCASSGQGKHEQFFGPGTRLTVL.

This chain links TRBV6-5 with TRBJ1-2; D remains ambiguous. The CDR3 extends over 16 amino acids. Trimming cost V 2 bases and J 2 bases, with 15 bases left between them. Germline assignment: CDR1 MNHEY and CDR2 SVGAGI. The CDR3 sequence: CASSYDVEGLNYGYTF. CDR3 nucleotide sequence: TGTGCCAGCAGTTACGACGTGGAAGGTCTGAACTATGGCTACACCTTC.

This clone was found a few times. The V call is TRBV7-8, the J call TRBJ2-1; the D is unclear. Germline V gives CDR1 SGHVS, CDR2 FQNEAQ. Deletions cut 1 base from V and 0 bases from J, with 7 bases between. This CDR3 is built from 15 residues. The CDR3 loop reads CASSLGGPSYNEQFF. Here the CDR3 DNA reads TGTGCCAGCAGCTTAGGGGGTCCCTCCTACAATGAGCAGTTCTTC. The complete variable domain, with remaining parts taken from reference TRBV7-8 and TRBJ2-1, reads GAGVSQSPRYKVAKRGQDVALRCDPISGHVSLFWYQQALGQGPEFLTYFQNEAQLDKSGLPSDRFFAERPEGSVSTLKIQRTQQEDSAVYLCASSLGGPSYNEQFFGPGTRLTVL.

This sequence joins TRBV19 and TRBJ1-1; no clear D gene. Trimming shortened V by 6 bases and J by 0 bases, and 14 bases separated the two germline ends. CDR1 is LNHDA and CDR2 is SQIVND in the germline V gene (reference sequence). The CDR3 covers 15 residues. CDR3: CASSHGKFLNTEAFF. CDR3 in DNA: TGTGCCAGTAGCCACGGGAAGTTTCTGAACACTGAAGCTTTCTTT.

The CDR3 DNA reads TGCGCCAGCAGCTTGGTCGGGACAGGGTTTCTGGGGAACACTGAAGCTTTCTTT. Its translation: CASSLVGTGFLGNTEAFF. J is TRBJ1-1 and V is TRBV5-1; 9 bases are shared with TRBD1. From germline, CDR1 is SGHRS and CDR2 YFSETQ. V trimming: 0 bases; J trimming: 1 base; junction bases outside the gene matches: 10. The CDR3 is 18 residues long.

This chain uses TRBV9 with TRBJ2-3; D is unresolved. The germline CDR1 and CDR2 sequences are SGDLS and YYNGEE. CDR3 size: 12 residues. The ends were cut back, 3 bases at V and 7 bases at J, with 9 bases in the middle. This CDR3 is CASSARPNTQYF. The CDR3 DNA follows: TGTGCCAGCAGCGCCCGCCCAAATACGCAGTATTTT. Using reference TRBV9 and TRBJ2-3 for the parts outside the CDR3, the full variable domain is DSGVTQTPKHLITATGQRVTLRCSPRSGDLSVYWYQQSLDQGLQFLIQYYNGEERAKGNILERFSAQQFPDLHSELNLSSLELGDSALYFCASSARPNTQYFGPGTRLTVL.

The chain joins TRBV5-6 to TRBJ1-3; no reliable D call. In germline, CDR1 is SGHDT, CDR2 YYEEEE. V lost 0 bases to trimming and J lost 4 bases, with 8 bases between them. This CDR3 contains 14 residues. The CDR3 DNA follows: TGTGCCAGCAGCTTGGCCGGGCGGGGAAACACCATATATTTT. Protein sequence: CASSLAGRGNTIYF. Supplemented by reference TRBV5-6 and TRBJ1-3, the full variable domain reads DAGVTQSPTHLIKTRGQQVTLRCSPKSGHDTVSWYQQALGQGPQFIFQYYEEEERQRGNFPDRFSGHQFPNYSSELNVNALLLGDSALYLCASSLAGRGNTIYFGEGSWLTVV.

The rearrangement uses TRBV19 and TRBJ2-1, with 8 positions matching TRBD1. CDR1 LNHDA and CDR2 SQIVND come from the germline V gene (reference sequence). Germline trimming cut 2 bases from V and 7 bases from J; bases unmatched to any gene: 7. CDR3 size: 15 residues. As DNA, the CDR3 is TGTGCCAGTAGTATACAGGGGGCGCCCCGGAATGAGCAGTTCTTC. Protein: CASSIQGAPRNEQFF.

The V call is TRBV6-5, the J call TRBJ1-2; TRBD1 matches at 9 bases. V was clipped by 6 bases and J by 1 base; unmatched bases: 6. CDR1 and CDR2 (germline): MNHEY, SVGAGI. This CDR3 spans 15 amino acids. CDR3 sequence (DNA): TGTGCCAGCAGCAATCCGACAGGGGGTAACTATGGCTACACCTTC. Its protein is CASSNPTGGNYGYTF.

The chain joins TRBV11-1 to TRBJ1-1; D not resolved. Germline CDR1 SGHAT, CDR2 FQDESV (reference sequence). The CDR3 contains 13 residues. The V and J ends lost 1 base and 1 base respectively, with 4 bases between them. CDR3 residues: CASSLGTNTEAFF. In nucleotides, the CDR3 is TGTGCCAGCAGCTTAGGCACGAACACTGAAGCTTTCTTT.

This chain joins TRBV29-1 and TRBJ2-5; TRBD1 matches at 9 bases. Per the germline V gene, CDR1 is SQVTM and CDR2 is ANQGSEA. The V and J ends lost 6 bases and 4 bases, in that order; junction bases with no gene match: 3. This CDR3 region has 12 residues. The CDR3 loop is CSVRTGVETQYF. The CDR3 region has the DNA TGCAGCGTCCGGACAGGGGTAGAGACCCAGTACTTC. The whole variable domain, filled in from reference TRBV29-1 and TRBJ2-5, reads SAVISQKPSRDICQRGTSLTIQCQVDSQVTMMFWYRQQPGQSLTLIATANQGSEATYESGFVIDKFPISRPNLTFSTLTVSNMSPEDSSIYLCSVRTGVETQYFGPGTRLLVL.

This clone has a single count. This chain connects TRBV14 to TRBJ2-7, with D possibly matching TRBD2 (6 bases). V shed 5 bases and J shed 6 bases, with 23 bases lying between them. The germline CDR1 and CDR2 sequences are SGHDN and FVKESK. This CDR3 contains 16 residues. The CDR3: CASSSGPPIVGSEQYF. The CDR3 DNA sequence: TGTGCCAGCAGCTCCGGGCCTCCAATTGTCGGGAGCGAGCAGTACTTC.

The J gene is TRBJ1-5, the V gene TRBV9, with 7 bases that match TRBD1. Trimming removed 2 bases from V and 0 bases from J; junction bases left unmatched: 2. CDR1 and CDR2 from the germline V gene are SGDLS and YYNGEE. This CDR3 is 15 amino acids long. This CDR3 is CASSVGQASNQPQHF. For the CDR3, the DNA is TGTGCCAGCAGCGTCGGACAGGCTAGCAATCAGCCCCAGCATTTT.

This chain links TRBV28 with TRBJ1-5; D remains ambiguous. The germline V gene has CDR1 MDHEN and CDR2 SYDVKM. The length of the CDR3 is 13 residues. The ends were cut back, 2 bases at V and 9 bases at J, with 11 bases in the middle. Here the CDR3 DNA reads TGTGCCAGCAGTTTAGTCCTAACACGGCCCCAGCATTTT. This gives the protein CASSLVLTRPQHF.

The chain employs TRBV7-3 and TRBJ1-4, with D tentatively TRBD1 (5 bases). The germline CDR1 and CDR2 sequences are SGHTA and FQGTGA. The CDR3 contains 13 residues. Trimming pared 4 bases from V and 7 bases from J, leaving 10 bases between. Here the CDR3 reads CASSSGAFEKLFF. The CDR3 DNA is TGTGCCAGCAGCTCCGGGGCGTTTGAAAAACTGTTTTTT.

The J gene is TRBJ2-3, the V gene TRBV3-1 (or the pseudogene TRBV3-2); 10 bases line up with TRBD1. The CDR3 is 15 residues long. The germline V gene has CDR1 LGHDT and CDR2 YNNKEL (reference sequence). V lost 7 bases to trimming and J lost 0 bases; unmatched junction nucleotides: 4. Written as DNA, the CDR3 is TGTGCCAGCACCAGACAGGGGGCTAGCACAGATACGCAGTATTTT. Translating it yields CASTRQGASTDTQYF.

The V call is TRBV29-1, the J call TRBJ1-1; D remains ambiguous. V gave up 4 bases and J gave up 3 bases, with 15 bases separating them. The CDR3 loop spans 14 amino acids. Per the germline V gene, CDR1 is SQVTM and CDR2 is ANQGSEA. As DNA, the CDR3 is TGCAGCGTTGGTTTGGACCCAGGCTACACTGAAGCTTTCTTT. Translating it yields CSVGLDPGYTEAFF. The full variable domain, its missing parts supplied by reference TRBV29-1 and TRBJ1-1, is SAVISQKPSRDICQRGTSLTIQCQVDSQVTMMFWYRQQPGQSLTLIATANQGSEATYESGFVIDKFPISRPNLTFSTLTVSNMSPEDSSIYLCSVGLDPGYTEAFFGQGTRLTVV.